The source of this TCR beta chain is a study of T cell responses to AZD1222 COVID-19 vaccine. Study results and limitations: Clonal diversity was possibly underestimated, and the donors were mostly white British, with more females.

Using immunoSEQ multiplex PCR, the repertoire was profiled, and TCRdb retains in-frame clones only, with some absent. The table includes fewer than 130,000 clones, nearly 90% detected once. As regards this clone: Antigen specificity is unknown.

Germline CDR1 reads LNHDA; CDR2 reads SQIVND (reference sequence). The CDR3 has 15 residues. The junction had 6 bases not matched to a gene; V was cut back by 4 bases and J by 1 base. This sequence originates from an adult in good health. The sequenced sample was peripheral blood, obtained on day 0 of AZD1222 vaccination. The chain is built from TRBV19 and TRBJ1-1; TRBD1 matches 7 bases. CDR3 region: CASSTIGTANTEAFF. CDR3 nucleotide sequence: TGTGCCAGTAGTACCATAGGGACAGCGAACACTGAAGCTTTCTTT.